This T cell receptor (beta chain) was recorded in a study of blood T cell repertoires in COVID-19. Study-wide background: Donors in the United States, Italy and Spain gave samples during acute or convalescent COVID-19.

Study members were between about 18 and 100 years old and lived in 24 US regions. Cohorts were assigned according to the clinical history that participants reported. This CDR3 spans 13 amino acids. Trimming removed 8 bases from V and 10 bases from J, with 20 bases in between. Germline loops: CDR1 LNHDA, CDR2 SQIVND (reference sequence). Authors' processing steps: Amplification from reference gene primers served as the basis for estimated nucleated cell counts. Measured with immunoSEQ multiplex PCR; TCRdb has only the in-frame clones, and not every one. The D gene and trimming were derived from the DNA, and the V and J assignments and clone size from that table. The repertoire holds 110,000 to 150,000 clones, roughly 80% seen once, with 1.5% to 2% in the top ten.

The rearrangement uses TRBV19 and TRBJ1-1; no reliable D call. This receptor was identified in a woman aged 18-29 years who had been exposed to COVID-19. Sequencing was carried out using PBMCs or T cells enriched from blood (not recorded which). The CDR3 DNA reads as TGTGCCAGTGCTCCGGGATCCCTTCTGGGAGCTTTCTTT. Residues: CASAPGSLLGAFF.